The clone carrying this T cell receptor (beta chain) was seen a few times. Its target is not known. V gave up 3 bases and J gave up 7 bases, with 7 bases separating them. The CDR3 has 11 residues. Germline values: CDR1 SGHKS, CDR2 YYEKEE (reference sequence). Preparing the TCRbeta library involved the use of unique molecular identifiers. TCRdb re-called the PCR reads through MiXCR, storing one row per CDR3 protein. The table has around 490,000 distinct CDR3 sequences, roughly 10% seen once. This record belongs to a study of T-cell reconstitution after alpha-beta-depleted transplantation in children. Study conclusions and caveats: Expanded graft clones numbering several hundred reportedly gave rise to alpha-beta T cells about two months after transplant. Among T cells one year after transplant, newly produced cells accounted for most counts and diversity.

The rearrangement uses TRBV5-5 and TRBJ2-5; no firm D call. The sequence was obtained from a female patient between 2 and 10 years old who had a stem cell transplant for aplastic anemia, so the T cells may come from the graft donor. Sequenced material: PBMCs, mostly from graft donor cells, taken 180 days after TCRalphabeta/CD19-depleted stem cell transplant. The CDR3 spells CASSSAGTQYF. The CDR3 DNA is TGTGCCAGCAGCTCCGCTGGGACCCAGTACTTC.